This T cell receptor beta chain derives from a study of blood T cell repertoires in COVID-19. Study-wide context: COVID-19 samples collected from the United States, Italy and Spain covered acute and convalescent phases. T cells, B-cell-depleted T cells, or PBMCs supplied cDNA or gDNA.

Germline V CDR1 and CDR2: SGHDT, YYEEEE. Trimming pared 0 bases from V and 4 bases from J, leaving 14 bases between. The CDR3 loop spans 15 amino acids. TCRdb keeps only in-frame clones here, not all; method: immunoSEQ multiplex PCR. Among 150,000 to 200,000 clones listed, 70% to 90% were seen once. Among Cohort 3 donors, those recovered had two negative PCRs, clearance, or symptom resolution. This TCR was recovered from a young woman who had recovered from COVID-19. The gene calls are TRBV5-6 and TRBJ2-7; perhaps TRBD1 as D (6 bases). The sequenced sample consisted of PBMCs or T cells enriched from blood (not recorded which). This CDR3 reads CASSLEEQGRYEQYF. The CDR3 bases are TGTGCCAGCAGCTTGGAGGAACAGGGTCGGTACGAGCAGTACTTC.